This T cell receptor (beta chain) appears in the sequencing data of a study of radiotherapy plus CTLA-4 blockade in lung cancer. Overall study findings and caveats: Reports state that early shifts in blood T cell clones, with interferon-beta, best predicted response. In blood, tumor-derived TCR clones expanded after radiotherapy plus ipilimumab.

Clones were sequenced by immunoSEQ multiplex PCR, and TCRdb holds only the in-frame ones, with some missing. The repertoire holds around 31,000 clones, with around four fifths as singletons. Deletions cut 6 bases from V and 5 bases from J, with 11 bases between. In germline, CDR1 is SQVTM, CDR2 ANQGSEA. CDR3 length equals 12 residues. A remark on this clone: Its specificity is unknown.

The chain is built from TRBV29-1 and TRBJ1-5; D not certain. Sample: peripheral blood, taken from a patient treated with radiotherapy plus ipilimumab. The sequence came from a human donor with non-small cell lung cancer who had stable disease on radiotherapy plus ipilimumab. DNA for the CDR3: TGCAGCGTCCGCTATGGCGATCAGCCCCAGCATTTT. Protein: CSVRYGDQPQHF.